These 32 T cell receptor beta chains originate from one sample sequenced in a study of T-cell memory formation after mild COVID-19. TCRdb called the 5' RACE reads again in MiXCR, with one record for every CDR3 protein. The sample includes about 360,000 distinct CDR3 sequences, roughly 14% of them seen just once. The sample was PBMCs or a T cell subset sorted from them (not recorded which). The receptors derive from a man between 18 and 29 years old who had mild COVID-19 (a few samples of this study predate the infection). Cell type and time point are not known.

This clonotype was observed a handful of times. This chain joins TRBV6-5 and TRBJ2-5; D gene unclear. Trimming removed 0 bases from V and 4 bases from J, with 18 bases in between. The germline V gene encodes CDR1 MNHEY and CDR2 SVGAGI. This CDR3 contains 17 residues. CDR3 amino acids: CASSYSNPTDLPETQYF. Written as DNA, the CDR3 is TGTGCCAGCAGTTACTCGAATCCTACCGATCTACCAGAGACCCAGTACTTC.

This clonotype was observed many times. The chain couples TRBV5-1 to TRBJ2-7; 10 nucleotides agree with TRBD1. Per germline, CDR1 SGHRS and CDR2 YFSETQ. The CDR3 has 14 residues. Trimming removed 4 bases from V and 4 bases from J; junction bases left unmatched: 5. The chain's CDR3 is CASSPGQGWYEQYF. The CDR3 DNA sequence: TGCGCCAGCAGCCCGGGACAGGGGTGGTACGAGCAGTACTTC. Complete variable domain (other parts from reference TRBV5-1 and TRBJ2-7): KAGVTQTPRYLIKTRGQQVTLSCSPISGHRSVSWYQQTPGQGLQFLFEYFSETQRNKGNFPGRFSGRQFSNSRSEMNVSTLELGDSALYLCASSPGQGWYEQYFGPGTRLTVT.

This clonotype has just a few counts. The CDR3 DNA follows: TGCAGCGTCGCCGGGACAGGGCGCACAGATACGCAGTATTTT. Translating it yields CSVAGTGRTDTQYF. The V call is TRBV29-1, the J call TRBJ2-3; 9 nucleotides align to TRBD1. J lost 1 base, V lost 6 bases, and 5 bases had no gene match. The germline CDR1 and CDR2 sequences are SQVTM and ANQGSEA. CDR3 size: 14 residues.

The rearrangement joins TRBV6-2 or TRBV6-3 to TRBJ2-2, with no clear D. Trimming took 7 bases from V and 7 from J, leaving 13 bases between them. CDR3 length: 13 residues. Germline V gene sequence: CDR1 MNHEY, CDR2 SVGEGT. The CDR3: CASTSNRHGELFF. DNA for the CDR3: TGTGCCAGCACCTCCAACCGCCACGGGGAGCTGTTTTTT.

This clonotype was counted between two and nine times. The genes are TRBV7-2 and TRBJ2-2; TRBD2 matches 9 bases. Trimming removed 1 base from V and 7 bases from J; junction bases left unmatched: 4. This CDR3 is built from 15 residues. Germline V CDR1 and CDR2: SGHTA, FQGNSA. The CDR3 nucleotides are TGTGCCAGCAGCTTAGTTGGTAGCGGGGGCGGGGAGCTGTTTTTT. This encodes CASSLVGSGGGELFF.

This clonotype turned up a few times. The chain links TRBV7-7 to TRBJ2-5, with D perhaps TRBD2 (5 bases). CDR3 length equals 15 residues. Germline V gives CDR1 SSHAT, CDR2 FNYEAQ (reference sequence). The germline V and J ends were trimmed by 3 bases and 1 base, with 12 bases remaining between them. This CDR3 reads CASSFGSGLQETQYF. The CDR3 region has the DNA TGTGCCAGCAGCTTTGGGAGCGGACTCCAAGAGACCCAGTACTTC.

This clonotype was seen only once. Germline is not matched at one junction end, which may reflect a read error. The chain recombines TRBV25-1 with TRBJ1-3; D is undetermined. The V gene's germline CDR1 is MGHDK and CDR2 SYGVNS. This CDR3 has 15 residues. The CDR3 DNA is TGTGCCATCAGTGAACTCGGGAACTCTGGAAACACCATATATTTT. Amino acids: CAISELGNSGNTIYF.

A few counts support this clonotype. V usage is TRBV6-2 or TRBV6-3 and J usage is TRBJ1-5, with D maybe TRBD1 (5 bases). Germline values: CDR1 MNHEY, CDR2 SVGEGT. This CDR3 is built from 14 residues. V lost 3 bases and J lost 9, with 15 bases in between. CDR3 sequence reads: CASSYGARGLPQHF. As DNA, the CDR3 is TGTGCCAGCAGTTATGGGGCGCGAGGCCTGCCCCAGCATTTT.

This clonotype was recorded a few times. This rearrangement joins TRBV7-9 to TRBJ2-2; D may correspond to TRBD1 or TRBD2 (6 bases each). V was cut by 1 base and J by 5 bases, with 11 bases left in between. This CDR3 contains 15 residues. From germline, CDR1 is SEHNR and CDR2 FQNEAQ (reference sequence). The CDR3 loop reads CASSLDRGRTGELFF. Written as DNA, the CDR3 is TGTGCCAGCAGCTTAGACCGGGGGCGGACCGGGGAGCTGTTTTTT.

The gene calls are TRBV9 and TRBJ2-1, with D perhaps being TRBD1 or TRBD2 (5 bases each). Germline values: CDR1 SGDLS, CDR2 YYNGEE. The V end was cut by 3 bases, the J end by 4 bases, with 17 bases between. There are 16 residues in the CDR3. The CDR3 coding sequence is TGTGCCAGCAGCGCCGACTGGGGGTCTAGGTACAATGAGCAGTTCTTC. Translated, it gives CASSADWGSRYNEQFF.

This chain uses TRBV6-5 with TRBJ1-4; tentative D call: TRBD1 (5 bases). The CDR3 totals 20 residues. CDR1 and CDR2 (germline): MNHEY, SVGAGI. V lost 2 bases and J lost 4, with 26 bases in between. The CDR3 is CASSYKRGATLGSGNEKLFF. CDR3 bases: TGTGCCAGCAGTTACAAACGCGGGGCGACTCTTGGCTCTGGTAATGAAAAACTGTTTTTT.

V and J are TRBV6-4 and TRBJ2-5, with TRBD1 matching 7 bases. The germline CDR1 and CDR2 sequences are MRHNA and SNTAGT. The CDR3 runs 17 residues. V dropped 8 bases and J dropped 0; count of bases not matched to a gene: 15. CDR3 in amino acids: CASAGDRQGDNQETQYF. The CDR3 nucleotides are TGTGCCAGCGCCGGGGACAGACAGGGAGATAACCAAGAGACCCAGTACTTC.

The V call is TRBV5-1, the J call TRBJ2-1; perhaps TRBD2 as D (5 bases). This CDR3 has 17 residues. Per germline, CDR1 SGHRS and CDR2 YFSETQ. V dropped 1 base and J dropped 1 base, with 15 bases sitting between them. CDR3 in amino acids: CASSLNPGKNSYNEQFF. Here the CDR3 DNA reads TGCGCCAGCAGCTTGAATCCGGGAAAAAATTCCTACAATGAGCAGTTCTTC.

There are a few counts of this clonotype. V gene TRBV6-1 combines with J gene TRBJ1-2; possible D gene TRBD1, 5 bases. Trimming left V 10 bases short and J 4 bases short, with 19 bases between. The germline gives CDR1 MNHNS, CDR2 SASEGT. This CDR3 has 14 amino acids. The CDR3 nucleotides read TGTGCCACCCGCGAGGGGCTCGGACCCTATGGCTACACCTTC. Its translation is CATREGLGPYGYTF.

The chain combines TRBV5-1 with TRBJ2-3, with D perhaps matching TRBD2 (7 bases). Trimming shortened V by 4 bases and J by 2 bases, and 20 bases separated the two germline ends. Germline CDR1 is SGHRS and CDR2 is YFSETQ. The CDR3 runs 17 residues. CDR3 sequence (DNA): TGCGCCAGCAGCGGGGGGGCCGGATCTCTTTCCACAGATACGCAGTATTTT. Its protein is CASSGGAGSLSTDTQYF. Using reference TRBV5-1 and TRBJ2-3 for the parts outside the CDR3, the full variable domain is KAGVTQTPRYLIKTRGQQVTLSCSPISGHRSVSWYQQTPGQGLQFLFEYFSETQRNKGNFPGRFSGRQFSNSRSEMNVSTLELGDSALYLCASSGGAGSLSTDTQYFGPGTRLTVL.

This clonotype was observed a handful of times. The J gene is TRBJ2-5, the V gene TRBV24-1; the match to TRBD1 covers 10 bases. Germline CDR1 KGHDR, CDR2 SFDVKD. After removal of 5 bases from V and 0 bases from J, the junction contained 2 bases not matched to a gene. This CDR3 has 15 residues. CDR3 DNA: TGTGCCACCAGTGCGGGACAGGGGTACCAAGAGACCCAGTACTTC. Translating it yields CATSAGQGYQETQYF.

The sample holds a few counts of this clonotype. The chain links TRBV5-1 to TRBJ1-1; 9 nucleotides match TRBD1. Germline trimming cut 4 bases from V and 4 bases from J; bases unmatched to any gene: 5. Germline V lookup: CDR1 SGHRS, CDR2 YFSETQ. The CDR3 sequence is 14 residues long. CDR3 amino acids: CASSTTGGTTEAFF. As DNA, the CDR3 is TGCGCCAGCAGCACGACAGGGGGGACCACTGAAGCTTTCTTT. Using reference TRBV5-1 and TRBJ1-1 for the parts outside the CDR3, the full variable domain is KAGVTQTPRYLIKTRGQQVTLSCSPISGHRSVSWYQQTPGQGLQFLFEYFSETQRNKGNFPGRFSGRQFSNSRSEMNVSTLELGDSALYLCASSTTGGTTEAFFGQGTRLTVV.

The chain recombines TRBV11-2 with TRBJ1-2; no firm D call. This CDR3 comprises 14 residues. CDR1 is SGHAT, CDR2 FQNNGV, per germline. V dropped 4 bases and J dropped 6 bases, with 15 bases sitting between them. The CDR3 sequence is CASSSPRGSHGYTF. CDR3 sequence (DNA): TGTGCCAGCAGCTCCCCCAGAGGTAGCCATGGCTACACCTTC. The full variable domain, completed using reference TRBV11-2 and TRBJ1-2, is EAGVAQSPRYKIIEKRQSVAFWCNPISGHATLYWYQQILGQGPKLLIQFQNNGVVDDSQLPKDRFSAERLKGVDSTLKIQPAKLEDSAVYLCASSSPRGSHGYTFGSGTRLTVV.

The chain links TRBV19 to TRBJ1-2, with D possibly being TRBD1 (5 bases). CDR3 length equals 12 residues. V lost 5 bases, J lost 4 bases, and 8 bases lay in between. Germline-derived CDR1 and CDR2 are LNHDA and SQIVND (reference sequence). The DNA for the CDR3 is TGTGCCAGTAGTTCGGACACCTATGGCTACACCTTC. Amino acids: CASSSDTYGYTF.

This rearrangement joins TRBV20-1 to TRBJ1-5; 7 nucleotides agree with TRBD1. This CDR3 comprises 13 residues. V dropped 5 bases and J dropped 2; count of bases not matched to a gene: 3. Germline V gene sequence: CDR1 DFQATT, CDR2 SNEGSKA (reference sequence). CDR3 nucleotide sequence: TGCAGTGCTGACAGGGCGGGCAATCAGCCCCAGCATTTT. It yields the protein CSADRAGNQPQHF.

The rearrangement links TRBV7-2 to TRBJ2-1; TRBD2 is a possible D gene (6 bases). Looked up from germline, CDR1 is SGHTA and CDR2 is FQGNSA. This CDR3 is 16 amino acids long. Trimming shortened V by 4 bases and J by 8 bases, and 21 bases separated the two germline ends. The CDR3 region is CASSSTGTPLPHEQFF. The CDR3 nucleotides are TGTGCCAGCAGCTCAACCGGGACTCCCCTCCCTCATGAGCAGTTCTTC. The entire variable domain, with the rest obtained from reference TRBV7-2 and TRBJ2-1, is as follows: GAGVSQSPSNKVTEKGKDVELRCDPISGHTALYWYRQSLGQGLEFLIYFQGNSAPDKSGLPSDRFSAERTGGSVSTLTIQRTQQEDSAVYLCASSSTGTPLPHEQFFGPGTRLTVL.

This chain connects TRBV2 to TRBJ2-7, with 7 bases that match TRBD1. The trim removed 10 bases at V and 5 bases at J, leaving 8 bases unmatched. This CDR3 is built from 12 residues. The germline gives CDR1 SNHLY, CDR2 FYNNEI. The CDR3 is CATRTGRNEQYV. CDR3 DNA: TGTGCCACCCGGACAGGAAGAAACGAGCAGTACGTC.

The rearrangement links TRBV20-1 to TRBJ2-5, with D possibly matching TRBD2 (6 bases). Germline V gene sequence: CDR1 DFQATT, CDR2 SNEGSKA (reference sequence). The CDR3 contains 14 residues. V was clipped by 5 bases and J by 5 bases, with 18 bases between them. The CDR3 nucleotides are TGCAGTGCTGGAGCACCTACCGGAGGGGAGACCCAGTACTTC. This sequence encodes CSAGAPTGGETQYF.

The J gene is TRBJ1-2, the V gene TRBV10-3, with D possibly being TRBD1 (6 bases). CDR3 length equals 16 residues. Germline CDR1 ENHRY, CDR2 SYGVKD. V gave up 2 bases and J gave up 0 bases, with 13 bases separating them. Here the CDR3 DNA reads TGTGCCATCAGTGAGGGAGAGACAGGAGCTAACTATGGCTACACCTTC. This sequence encodes CAISEGETGANYGYTF.

This clonotype was observed a handful of times. The rearrangement links TRBV6-5 to TRBJ2-7; D gene ambiguous. Trimming took off 2 bases at V and 1 base at J, with 6 bases between the two ends. The CDR3 has 13 residues. Germline CDR1 reads MNHEY; CDR2 reads SVGAGI. Here the CDR3 reads CASSYGLSYEQYF. The CDR3 DNA reads TGTGCCAGCAGTTACGGATTATCCTACGAGCAGTACTTC.

The chain links TRBV29-1 to TRBJ2-3; no clear D gene. Germline CDR1 SQVTM, CDR2 ANQGSEA. The V gene lost 3 bases and the J gene lost 0 bases, with 4 bases spanning the gap. The CDR3 has 12 residues. CDR3 DNA sequence: TGCAGCGTTGACGGCAGCACAGATACGCAGTATTTT. Translating gives CSVDGSTDTQYF.

This clonotype was counted between two and nine times. This rearrangement joins TRBV18 to TRBJ1-3; no clear D. This CDR3 is built from 15 residues. Trimming stripped 0 bases from V and 0 bases from J, with 6 bases between. Per the germline V gene, CDR1 is KGHSH and CDR2 is LQKENI. This CDR3 reads CASSPPGRSGNTIYF. The CDR3 DNA sequence: TGTGCCAGCTCACCACCGGGCCGCTCTGGAAACACCATATATTTT.

V usage is TRBV20-1 and J usage is TRBJ1-1, with D maybe TRBD1 (5 bases). V shed 1 base and J shed 3 bases, with 6 bases lying between them. The CDR3 runs 12 residues. Germline V gene data show CDR1 as DFQATT and CDR2 as SNEGSKA (reference sequence). Written as DNA, the CDR3 is TGCAGTGCTAGAGGGGGGTACACTGAAGCTTTCTTT. Residues: CSARGGYTEAFF.

This chain connects TRBV7-2 to TRBJ1-3; D is uncertain. The CDR3 is 15 amino acids. Trimming cost V 2 bases and J 0 bases, with 8 bases left between them. Germline V gene lookup returns CDR1 SGHTA and CDR2 FQGNSA. Here the CDR3 DNA reads TGTGCCAGCAGCTTAAGGAGAGACTCTGGAAACACCATATATTTT. This gives the protein CASSLRRDSGNTIYF.

This clonotype was observed a few times. The chain joins TRBV6-5 to TRBJ1-2; 7 positions match TRBD1. Germline CDR1 MNHEY, CDR2 SVGAGI. The V gene end was trimmed by 4 bases and the J gene end by 3 bases; junction bases not matched to a gene: 5. The length of the CDR3 is 14 residues. The CDR3 region is CASSSLTGDYGYTF. In DNA, the CDR3 is TGTGCCAGCAGTTCTCTTACAGGGGACTATGGCTACACCTTC.

This clonotype showed up just a few times. V is TRBV4-2 and J is TRBJ1-2; weak D call: TRBD1 (5 bases). From germline, CDR1 is LGHNA and CDR2 YNFKEQ. Trimming cost V 4 bases and J 8 bases, with 20 bases left between them. This CDR3 is 15 amino acids long. The chain's CDR3 is CASSLSGGMASGYTF. CDR3 nucleotides: TGTGCCAGCAGCCTCAGTGGGGGGATGGCGTCGGGCTACACCTTC.

This clonotype was recorded a few times. The chain links TRBV11-2 to TRBJ2-6; TRBD2 is a possible D gene (6 bases). Trimming left V 4 bases short and J 2 bases short, with 9 bases between. Looked up from germline, CDR1 is SGHAT and CDR2 is FQNNGV. There are 15 residues in the CDR3. The CDR3 sequence: CASSYGGAGANVLTF. CDR3 bases: TGTGCCAGCAGCTACGGCGGGGCTGGGGCCAACGTCCTGACTTTC.